The clone carrying this T cell receptor beta chain has a handful of counts. The library attached unique molecular identifiers to individual cDNA molecules. MiXCR, applied by TCRdb to the RACE reads, yields one record per CDR3 protein. The repertoire holds roughly 200,000 distinct CDR3 sequences, around 25% seen once, with about 2.3% in the top ten. These data originate in a study of human T cells and chemical hapten exposure. V dropped 5 bases and J dropped 4 bases, with 9 bases sitting between them. CDR3 length equals 12 residues. From germline, CDR1 is SGHTA and CDR2 FQGNSA. The time point is: patch test 3, about 24 weeks after DPC sensitization. Sample treatment: therapeutic diphenylcyclopropenone sensitization with weekly scalp DPC.

The clonotype originates from a woman in her thirties or forties with alopecia areata. Some clones in this sample may be carry-over from other donors' samples. The starting material was whole blood, obtained in connection with sensitization to the hapten diphenylcyclopropenone (DPC). The J gene is TRBJ2-7, the V gene TRBV7-2; D is ambiguous. In DNA form, the CDR3 reads TGTGCCAGCAGCGTAAACGGGTACGAGCAGTACTTC. It specifies CASSVNGYEQYF.